The source of this T cell receptor (beta chain) is a study of T cells in Graves' hyperthyroidism and ophthalmopathy. Whole-study findings and limits: From stable hyperthyroidism, ophthalmopathy was set apart by a 13 V-J model.

The J segment lost 8 bases and the V segment lost 3 bases, leaving 7 bases of the junction unmatched. The CDR3 is 14 amino acids. In germline, CDR1 is GTSNPN, CDR2 SVGIG (reference sequence). TCR beta CDR3 sequences were amplified from RNA transcripts. First-round RT-PCR of the TCR CDR3 relied on the HTBI primer set. MiXCR, run by TCRdb on the multiplex PCR reads, gives a single entry per CDR3 protein. The repertoire holds hundreds of thousands of distinct CDR3 sequences, with 13% to 15% as singletons. Patients counted as stable if ophthalmopathy did not develop within 18 months. Patients with uncontrolled infections, other autoimmune diseases, pregnancy or lactation were excluded. Extraction of PBMCs used 8 to 10 ml of fresh peripheral blood. This clonotype has only a few counts. Its target is not known.

The V gene is TRBV30, the J gene TRBJ2-3; 11 bases map to TRBD1. Material: blood. The receptor was isolated from a woman aged 18-29 years with Graves' hyperthyroidism. CDR3 protein: CAWRLAGTGGTQYF. CDR3 nucleotide sequence: TGTGCCTGGAGGCTCGCCGGGACAGGGGGTACGCAGTATTTT.